Shown below are 13 T cell receptor beta chains from a single sample sequenced in a study of T cell repertoires in cytomegalovirus infection. TCRdb ran MiXCR on the reads and lists one entry per CDR3 protein. The table records hundreds of thousands of distinct CDR3 sequences, roughly a third of them present only once. These receptors' targets are unknown. The input for sequencing was cultured PBMCs, taken from culture after CMV antigen stimulation. All receptors come from a human donor in good health (CMV status not recorded). Some clones in this sample may be carry-over from other donors' samples.

V is TRBV7-2 and J is TRBJ2-3; 8 positions match TRBD2. Germline CDR1 is SGHTA and CDR2 is FQGNSA. The length of the CDR3 is 14 residues. J gave up 3 bases and V 6 bases, and 5 bases lay outside the gene matches. CDR3 nucleotide sequence: TGTGCCAGCAGGCCAGCGGGAGTGACAGATACGCAGTATTTT. Its protein product is CASRPAGVTDTQYF.

This clonotype was recorded a few times. The chain combines TRBV11-2 with TRBJ2-3; no clear D gene. This CDR3 comprises 16 residues. The V gene's germline CDR1 is SGHAT and CDR2 FQNNGV. Trimming took 2 bases from V and 4 from J, leaving 16 bases between them. CDR3 protein: CASSLIVLGMADTQYF. CDR3 sequence (DNA): TGTGCCAGCAGCTTAATCGTCCTGGGGATGGCAGATACGCAGTATTTT.

This chain uses TRBV6-5 with TRBJ2-5; a weak D match, TRBD2 (7 bases). The CDR3 covers 14 residues. The germline V and J ends were trimmed by 7 bases and 3 bases, with 15 bases remaining between them. From germline, CDR1 is MNHEY and CDR2 SVGAGI. The CDR3 region is CASTAGALKETQYF. For the CDR3, the DNA is TGTGCCAGCACCGCGGGGGCCCTCAAAGAGACCCAGTACTTC.

V gene TRBV4-3 combines with J gene TRBJ1-1, with 9 bases aligning to TRBD1. This CDR3 is built from 14 residues. V shed 2 bases and J 3 bases; nucleotides not matched to a gene: 1. Germline V lookup: CDR1 LGHNA, CDR2 YSLEER. CDR3 sequence (DNA): TGCGCCAGCAGCCAAAGGACAGGGGACACTGAAGCTTTCTTT. Translation: CASSQRTGDTEAFF.

The V and J genes are TRBV13 and TRBJ1-2; tentative D call: TRBD1 (5 bases). The CDR3 covers 16 residues. V lost 5 bases, J lost 2 bases, and 18 bases lay in between. Looked up from germline, CDR1 is PRHDT and CDR2 is FYEKMQ (reference sequence). CDR3 coding DNA: TGTGCCAGCAGCGAAACCCGGGGCCCTGTGAACTATGGCTACACCTTC. Its translation: CASSETRGPVNYGYTF. Full variable domain (rest looked up from reference TRBV13 and TRBJ1-2): AAGVIQSPRHLIKEKRETATLKCYPIPRHDTVYWYQQGPGQDPQFLISFYEKMQSDKGSIPDRFSAQQFSDYHSELNMSSLELGDSALYFCASSETRGPVNYGYTFGSGTRLTVV.

This chain uses TRBV5-4 with TRBJ2-1, with 8 bases matching TRBD1. The CDR3 runs to 13 residues. V was clipped by 4 bases and J by 9 bases; unmatched bases: 6. The germline CDR1 and CDR2 sequences are SGHNT and YYREEE (reference sequence). CDR3 in amino acids: CASSVQGAGEQFF. The CDR3, as DNA: TGTGCCAGCAGCGTCCAGGGGGCTGGTGAGCAGTTCTTC.

The chain combines TRBV2 with TRBJ2-1; D not resolved. The CDR3 consists of 15 residues. Deletions cut 2 bases from V and 6 bases from J, with 14 bases between. Germline V gene sequence: CDR1 SNHLY, CDR2 FYNNEI. CDR3 loop: CASSETGYGRNEQFF. The CDR3 DNA follows: TGTGCCAGCAGTGAAACTGGATATGGCCGCAATGAGCAGTTCTTC.

The chain recombines TRBV7-9 with TRBJ2-1; D is unclear. This CDR3 is built from 13 residues. Germline lookup yields CDR1 SEHNR and CDR2 FQNEAQ (reference sequence). The V gene lost 5 bases and the J gene lost 9 bases, with 14 bases spanning the gap. The CDR3 coding sequence is TGTGCCAGCAGCCTTCTTAGAGGTGTTGAGCAGTTCTTC. Its translation: CASSLLRGVEQFF.

The chain couples TRBV20-1 to TRBJ1-6, with D unresolved. With 4 bases removed from V and 0 bases from J, the gap between germline ends came to 10 bases. This CDR3 spans 15 amino acids. Germline assignment: CDR1 DFQATT and CDR2 SNEGSKA (reference sequence). CDR3 protein: CSAKPGSSYNSPLHF. The CDR3 coding sequence is TGCAGTGCTAAACCAGGAAGCTCCTATAATTCACCCCTCCACTTT.

The CDR3 loop reads CASSQGAGTEAFF. In DNA, the CDR3 is TGTGCCAGCTCACAGGGGGCAGGCACTGAAGCTTTCTTT. The rearrangement joins TRBV18 to TRBJ1-1; 7 nucleotides match TRBD1. The CDR3 consists of 13 residues. The V and J ends lost 4 bases and 4 bases, in that order; junction bases with no gene match: 3. Germline lookup yields CDR1 KGHSH and CDR2 LQKENI.

The chain links TRBV27 to TRBJ2-5; 7 bases agree with TRBD1. Germline V lookup: CDR1 MNHEY, CDR2 SMNVEV (reference sequence). CDR3 length: 15 amino acids. The trim removed 6 bases at V and 5 bases at J, leaving 12 bases unmatched. The CDR3 DNA reads TGTGCCAGCAGCCCTCAGACAGGGATCGGCGAGACCCAGTACTTC. It specifies CASSPQTGIGETQYF.

This clonotype was recorded once. The chain recombines TRBV10-3 with TRBJ2-2; D may be TRBD1 (5 bases). The V gene's germline CDR1 is ENHRY and CDR2 SYGVKD. V lost 0 bases and J lost 7, with 15 bases in between. This CDR3 is built from 16 residues. CDR3 nucleotides: TGTGCCATCAGTGAGTCGGCAGGGATTCGTGGCGGGGAGCTGTTTTTT. It specifies CAISESAGIRGGELFF.

This chain links TRBV24-1 with TRBJ2-1; TRBD2 aligns across 10 bases. In germline, CDR1 is KGHDR, CDR2 SFDVKD. J lost 4 bases, V lost 4 bases, and 9 bases had no gene match. The CDR3 has 17 amino acids. The CDR3 sequence: CATSDRTTSGTYNEQFF. CDR3 coding DNA: TGTGCCACCAGTGACCGGACTACTAGCGGGACATACAATGAGCAGTTCTTC.